Described below is a single TCR beta chain sequence and its context. Its antigen is as yet unknown. The data are from a study of response to subunit inactivated influenza vaccine. Overall study findings and caveats: The study's authors posited that every seasonal influenza vaccination enlists few new T cells.

With V trimmed by 0 bases and J by 4 bases, 4 bases remained unmatched. Germline CDR1 and CDR2: SGDLS and YYNGEE. The CDR3 is made up of 16 amino acids. Each CDR3 protein gets one entry after TCRdb re-called the RT-PCR reads with MiXCR. This sample has 590,000 or so distinct CDR3 sequences, with around 15% found just once. The sequence derives from a man in his fifties or sixties who received an inactivated influenza vaccine. The rearrangement links TRBV9 to TRBJ2-7, with 13 nucleotides matching TRBD2. The sample here was PBMCs from blood, taken about 14 days before vaccination. The CDR3 DNA reads as TGTGCCAGCAGCGTAGGGGGACTAGCGGGAACATACGAGCAGTACTTC. Its translation is CASSVGGLAGTYEQYF.